This T cell receptor (beta chain) was recovered during a study of cytomegalovirus exposure and HLA in healthy donors. Overall study context: The same platform was used for the roughly 130 validation repertoires and the approximately 670 first-cohort repertoires, a later analysis reported. General study results and limits: The authors listed 164 TCR beta chains as cytomegalovirus-associated. Per published reports, the classifier diagnosed cytomegalovirus status with high specificity and sensitivity.

A word on this clone: Its antigen remains unidentified.

TCRdb's table, derived via immunoSEQ multiplex PCR, lists solely in-frame clones and lacks some. The data hold roughly 300,000 clones, with around 90% observed a single time. This TCR was recovered from a woman aged 25 to 39 in good health and CMV-seropositive. The sample consisted of PBMCs.

In DNA, the CDR3 is TGTGCCAGCTACTTAGGGCCGCACACTGAAGCTTTCTTT. Its translation: CASYLGPHTEAFF. The chain recombines TRBV6-5 with TRBJ1-1; no reliable D call. Trimming removed 8 bases at V and 3 bases at J, with 13 bases between. The CDR3 runs 13 residues. Germline CDR1 is MNHEY and CDR2 is SVGAGI.